The rows below give T cell receptor beta chains drawn from one sample of a study of neurological immune-mediated disorders. TCRdb recomputed calls from the 5' RACE reads with MiXCR, one row per CDR3 protein. The sample consists of roughly 52,000 distinct CDR3 sequences, approximately 3.9% of them appearing once. The source material was PBMCs. These TCRs come from a man in his fifties or sixties with multiple sclerosis. Both conserved end residues are part of each CDR3. Fields, in order: V gene, D gene, clone size, J gene, CDR3 DNA, CDR3 protein. The D gene is left open where the match is weak. The size entry is marked missing in some rows and otherwise reads once, few, many or a size class.

TRBV27	NA	many	TRBJ1-3	TGTGCCAGCAGTACGACCCCGTCTGGAAACACCATATATTTT	CASSTTPSGNTIYF
TRBV7-2	NA	many	TRBJ2-3	TGTGCCAGCAGCTTAGTCTCGAATACAGATACGCAGTATTTT	CASSLVSNTDTQYF
TRBV20-1	TRBD2	many	TRBJ2-3	TGCAGTGCCAGGACTAGCGGGGCGAGCACAGATACGCAGTATTTT	CSARTSGASTDTQYF
TRBV11-3	NA	many	TRBJ1-3	TGTGCCAGCAGCTTAGGTTCCGGAAACACCATATATTTT	CASSLGSGNTIYF
TRBV29-1	NA	NA	TRBJ2-1	TGCAGCGTAGAGACACCGACCCCTGAGCAGTTCTTC	CSVETPTPEQFF
TRBV5-1	TRBD1	many	TRBJ1-1	TGCGCCAGCACACAGGGGGCGCGATATCCGAACACTGAAGCTTTCTTT	CASTQGARYPNTEAFF
TRBV20-1	NA	many	TRBJ1-1	TGCAGTGCAAATCGGGCTTTCTTT	CSANRAFF
TRBV5-1	TRBD1	many	TRBJ1-2	TGCGCCAGCAGCAGAACAGGGGGCAACTATGGCTACACCTTC	CASSRTGGNYGYTF
TRBV5-1	NA	few	TRBJ2-2	TGCGCCAGCACCCGTGACAGCAACACCGGGGAGCTGTTTTTT	CASTRDSNTGELFF
TRBV20-1	NA	NA	TRBJ2-3	TGCAGTGGGGGGTTCACAGATACGCAGTATTTT	CSGGFTDTQYF
TRBV5-1	NA	few	TRBJ1-1	TGCGCCAGCAGCTTGCTGGGTTTCACTGAAGCTTTCTTT	CASSLLGFTEAFF
TRBV16	NA	medium-sized	TRBJ1-4	TGTGCCAGCAGCCAATCGGGGGTCGCTAATGAAAAACTGTTTTTT	CASSQSGVANEKLFF
TRBV10-2	NA	many	TRBJ2-3	TGCGCCAGCAGTGCCCAGCGCCGAGCCCGCACAGATACGCAGTATTTT	CASSAQRRARTDTQYF
TRBV27	NA	many	TRBJ1-4	TGTGCCAGCAGTTCATCGGGTCCTCTGGGGGAAAAACTGTTTTTT	CASSSSGPLGEKLFF
TRBV5-1	TRBD1	many	TRBJ1-1	TGCGCCAGCAGCATGCAGGGGGGCACTGAAGCTTTCTTT	CASSMQGGTEAFF
TRBV29-1	NA	many	TRBJ1-1	TGCAGCGTTGAAGCGAGGGGAACGAACACTGAAGCTTTCTTT	CSVEARGTNTEAFF
TRBV20-1	NA	many	TRBJ1-5	TGCAGTGCCTCGGGGGTTAATCAGCCCCAGCATTTT	CSASGVNQPQHF
TRBV29-1	TRBD2	many	TRBJ2-1	TGCAGCGTCCGACCGGGACTAGCTGGTACCTACAATGAGCAGTTCTTC	CSVRPGLAGTYNEQFF
TRBV20-1	TRBD2	NA	TRBJ2-7	TGCAGTGCCCACCTCCCTAGCGGGCGCTTCTCCTACGAGCAGTACTTC	CSAHLPSGRFSYEQYF
TRBV7-2	TRBD2	many	TRBJ2-7	TGTGCCAGCAGCTTCGTCGAGCGGGAGACGGTCGAGCAGTACTTC	CASSFVERETVEQYF
TRBV7-2	NA	NA	TRBJ1-1	TGTGCCAGCAGCTTCGGGCCTCGTATGAACACTGAAGCTTTCTTT	CASSFGPRMNTEAFF
TRBV5-6	NA	few	TRBJ1-1	TGTGCCAGCAGCTTGTGGACTCCAGTAAACACTGAAGCTTTCTTT	CASSLWTPVNTEAFF
TRBV27	TRBD2	many	TRBJ2-3	TGTGCCAGCAGTTCCCGGGTAGCGGGGGGCCCAGATACGCAGTATTTT	CASSSRVAGGPDTQYF
TRBV25-1	TRBD1	many	TRBJ2-2	TGTGCCAGCAGTGACTCCGGGACAGTTAACACCGGGGAGCTGTTTTTT	CASSDSGTVNTGELFF
TRBV10-3	NA	many	TRBJ2-5	TGTGCCATCAGTGGGGGGCCCAGCTTGGCCCAGTACTTC	CAISGGPSLAQYF
TRBV7-8	TRBD1	few	TRBJ1-1	TGTGCCAGCAGCTCCCCCGGGACAGCTTGGGCTGAAGCTTTCTTT	CASSSPGTAWAEAFF
TRBV20-1	NA	NA	TRBJ2-7	TGCAGTGCTACCTACCGGGACTCCACTCGGGAAGCGCAGTACTTC	CSATYRDSTREAQYF
TRBV20-1	NA	NA	TRBJ2-3	TGCAGTGCTAGAGTTCGGCATACAGATACGCAGTATTTT	CSARVRHTDTQYF
TRBV4-1	NA	many	TRBJ1-5	TGCGCCAGCAGCCAAGATTACCCGATCAATCAGCCCCAGCATTTT	CASSQDYPINQPQHF
TRBV7-2	TRBD1	many	TRBJ2-7	TGTGCCAGCAGTGATGCCGGGACAGGCTACGAGCAGTACTTC	CASSDAGTGYEQYF
TRBV20-1	NA	many	TRBJ1-5	TGCAGTGCCACTCGGGGCATTAATCAGCCCCAGCATTTT	CSATRGINQPQHF
TRBV5-1	TRBD1	NA	TRBJ1-6	TGCGCCAGCAGCTGGCCGGGACAGAATTCACCCCTCCACTTT	CASSWPGQNSPLHF
TRBV12-3/TRBV12-4	TRBD1	many	TRBJ1-6	TGTGCCAGCAGTTTTTCCGGACAGGGGGCAGGGAATTCACCCCTCCACTTT	CASSFSGQGAGNSPLHF
TRBV5-6	TRBD2	many	TRBJ2-1	TGTGCCAGCAGCGCCTCCCCCAGCGGGAGCCGGAATGAGCAGTTCTTC	CASSASPSGSRNEQFF
TRBV7-8	TRBD1	many	TRBJ2-2	TGTGCCAGCAGGGACAGGGGCTATCGGAACACCGGGGAGCTGTTTTTT	CASRDRGYRNTGELFF
TRBV5-1	NA	many	TRBJ2-1	TGCGCCAGCAGCTTAGGACAGCTTTACAATGAGCAGTTCTTC	CASSLGQLYNEQFF
TRBV11-2	NA	many	TRBJ2-3	TGTGCCAGCAGCGCGCCGCGGGGTACGCAGTATTTT	CASSAPRGTQYF
TRBV20-1	NA	many	TRBJ2-2	TGCAGTGCTAGAACCGGGGCCAACACCGGGGAGCTGTTTTTT	CSARTGANTGELFF
TRBV4-2	NA	many	TRBJ2-3	TGTGCCAGCAGCCACGCGGGAACTGGCGGGGAGGCAGATACGCAGTATTTT	CASSHAGTGGEADTQYF
TRBV29-1	NA	NA	TRBJ1-1	TGCAGCGTACAAGGAGGAATGAACACTGAAGCTTTCTTT	CSVQGGMNTEAFF
TRBV29-1	NA	many	TRBJ2-5	TGCAGCGTTAGCGGGACAGGAGGGACCCAGTACTTC	CSVSGTGGTQYF
TRBV12-3/TRBV12-4	NA	many	TRBJ2-7	TGTGCCAGCAGAATACTACAGGACGAGCAGTACTTC	CASRILQDEQYF
TRBV6-5	NA	many	TRBJ1-2	TGTGCCAGCAGACCCCCTGAGGGATTCTATGGCTACACCTTC	CASRPPEGFYGYTF
TRBV5-1	NA	many	TRBJ2-1	TGCGCCAGCAGTGAGGGAGAAACGTCGGAGCAGTTCTTC	CASSEGETSEQFF
TRBV15	TRBD2	many	TRBJ2-1	TGTGCCACCAGCAGAGTAGAGGGAGGGAATGAGCAGTTCTTC	CATSRVEGGNEQFF
TRBV20-1	TRBD1	NA	TRBJ2-7	TGCAGTGCTAGGACAGGGCCCTACGAGCAGTACTTC	CSARTGPYEQYF
TRBV5-1	NA	many	TRBJ2-3	TGCGCCAGCAGTAATCAGCCGCAAGGGAGCACAGATACGCAGTATTTT	CASSNQPQGSTDTQYF
TRBV5-1	TRBD2	many	TRBJ2-5	TGCGCCAGCAGACGGGAGGATCGGGAGACCCAGTACTTC	CASRREDRETQYF
TRBV4-1	NA	many	TRBJ1-5	TGCGCCAGCAGCCAGCGAGGGGGGGGCAGGGTGGATCAGCCCCAGCATTTT	CASSQRGGGRVDQPQHF
TRBV28	TRBD2	many	TRBJ2-7	TGTGCCAGCAGTTTAGGCCCAGCGGGAGTTCAGTACTTC	CASSLGPAGVQYF
TRBV3-1	NA	NA	TRBJ2-1	TGTGACAGCAGCAAAGTCTCCCATGAGCAGTTCTTC	CDSSKVSHEQFF
TRBV29-1	NA	many	TRBJ2-2	TGCAGCGTTGGGTCTAGGGGGGCGATCACCGGGGAGCTGTTTTTT	CSVGSRGAITGELFF
TRBV6-2/TRBV6-3	NA	many	TRBJ1-3	TGTGCCAGCAGTTACGGAGGGACTGGAAACACCATATATTTT	CASSYGGTGNTIYF
TRBV5-1	NA	many	TRBJ2-3	TGCGCCAGCAGACTACTGGTTAGCGATACGCAGTATTTT	CASRLLVSDTQYF
TRBV29-1	NA	many	TRBJ2-1	TGCAGCGCGTCAGCGAAGAGCTCCTACAATGAGCAGTTCTTC	CSASAKSSYNEQFF
TRBV20-1	TRBD2	many	TRBJ2-1	TGCAGTGCTCTACCGGGACTAGCGGGATTGGGGCAGTTCTTC	CSALPGLAGLGQFF
TRBV12-3/TRBV12-4	NA	many	TRBJ1-1	TGTGCCAGCAGTGTCCGGATGAACACTGAAGCTTTCTTT	CASSVRMNTEAFF
TRBV12-3/TRBV12-4	NA	many	TRBJ1-4	TGTGCCAGCAGTTTGCATAATGAAAAACTGTTTTTT	CASSLHNEKLFF
TRBV7-2	NA	many	TRBJ2-1	TGTGCCAGCAGCTTATTTCCAGGACACAATGAGCAGTTCTTC	CASSLFPGHNEQFF
TRBV25-1	NA	many	TRBJ1-2	TGTGCCAGCAGTGAATCTAATGGCTACACCTTC	CASSESNGYTF